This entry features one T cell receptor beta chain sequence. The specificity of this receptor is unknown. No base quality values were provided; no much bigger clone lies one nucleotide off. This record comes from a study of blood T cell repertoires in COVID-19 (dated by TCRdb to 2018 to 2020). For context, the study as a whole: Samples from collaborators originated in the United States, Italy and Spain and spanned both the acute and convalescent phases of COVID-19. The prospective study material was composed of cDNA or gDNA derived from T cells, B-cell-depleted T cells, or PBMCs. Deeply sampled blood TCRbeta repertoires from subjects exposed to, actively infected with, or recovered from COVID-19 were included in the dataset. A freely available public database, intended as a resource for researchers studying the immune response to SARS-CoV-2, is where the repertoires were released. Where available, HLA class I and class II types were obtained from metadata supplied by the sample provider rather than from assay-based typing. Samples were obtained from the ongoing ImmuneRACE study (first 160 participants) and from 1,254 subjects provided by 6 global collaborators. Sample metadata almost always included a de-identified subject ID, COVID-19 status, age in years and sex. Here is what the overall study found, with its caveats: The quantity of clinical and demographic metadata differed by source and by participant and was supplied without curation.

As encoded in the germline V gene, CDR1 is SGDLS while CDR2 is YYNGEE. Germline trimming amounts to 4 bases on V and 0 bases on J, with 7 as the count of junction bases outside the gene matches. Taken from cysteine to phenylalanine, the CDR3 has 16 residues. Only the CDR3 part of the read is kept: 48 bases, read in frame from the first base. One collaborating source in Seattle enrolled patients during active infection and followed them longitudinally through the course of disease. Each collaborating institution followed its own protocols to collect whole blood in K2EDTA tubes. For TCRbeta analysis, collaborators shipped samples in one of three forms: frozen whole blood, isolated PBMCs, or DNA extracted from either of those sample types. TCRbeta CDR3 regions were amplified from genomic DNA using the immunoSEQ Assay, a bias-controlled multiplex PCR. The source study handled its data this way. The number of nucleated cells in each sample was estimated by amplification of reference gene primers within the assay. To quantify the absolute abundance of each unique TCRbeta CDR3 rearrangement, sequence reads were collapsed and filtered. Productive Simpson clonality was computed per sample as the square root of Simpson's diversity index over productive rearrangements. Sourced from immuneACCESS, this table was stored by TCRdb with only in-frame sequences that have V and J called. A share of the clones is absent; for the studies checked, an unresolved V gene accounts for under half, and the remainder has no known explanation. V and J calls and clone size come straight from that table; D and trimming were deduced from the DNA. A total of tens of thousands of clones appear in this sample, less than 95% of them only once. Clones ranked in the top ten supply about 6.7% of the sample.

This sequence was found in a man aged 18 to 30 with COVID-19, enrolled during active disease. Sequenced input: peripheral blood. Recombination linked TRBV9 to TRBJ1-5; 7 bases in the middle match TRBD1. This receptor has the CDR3 CASSTGTAGSNQPQHF. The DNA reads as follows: TGTGCCAGCAGCACCGGGACAGCAGGTAGCAATCAGCCCCAGCATTTT.